The 29 T cell receptor beta chains in this list originate from one sample, sequenced in a study of T cell repertoires and HLA-DP antigens. Which antigens these TCRs recognize remains unknown. TCRdb keeps only in-frame clones here, not all; method: immunoSEQ multiplex PCR. The repertoire consists of over 60,000 clones, with around 80% occurring once and the leading ten covering more than 1.5%. Sequenced input: CD4+ T cells from PBMCs. These receptors originate from a man in his 60s in good health and CMV-seronegative.

The rearrangement joins TRBV5-1 to TRBJ2-7; TRBD2 agrees at 9 bases. Losses at the gene ends were 4 bases for V and 0 bases for J; bases not matched to a gene: 17. In germline, CDR1 is SGHRS, CDR2 YFSETQ. The CDR3 extends over 19 amino acids. The CDR3 region has the DNA TGCGCCAGCAGCCTCTGGGGGGGTGAGCGGGAGGCCGACTCCTACGAGCAGTACGTC. Its translation is CASSLWGGEREADSYEQYV.

The rearrangement links TRBV7-2 to TRBJ1-2; a weak D match, TRBD1 (6 bases). CDR3 size: 15 residues. The V end lost 5 bases, the J end lost 4 bases, and 17 bases lay between the germline ends. Germline V gene lookup returns CDR1 SGHTA and CDR2 FQGNSA. DNA of the CDR3: TGTGCCAGCAGCGAAGAGGGCAGGGGAGGCTATGGCTACACCTTC. Its protein is CASSEEGRGGYGYTF.

J is TRBJ2-1 and V is TRBV5-5; 14 bases match TRBD2. The CDR3 runs 16 residues. Germline values: CDR1 SGHKS, CDR2 YYEKEE (reference sequence). V trimming: 4 bases; J trimming: 2 bases; junction bases outside the gene matches: 2. CDR3 coding DNA: TGTGCCAGCAGCCCGGGACTAGCGGGGGCCTACAATGAGCAGTTCTTC. Amino acids: CASSPGLAGAYNEQFF.

This clone was counted only a few times. The chain uses TRBV4-3 and TRBJ1-2; 10 bases map to TRBD1. Germline values: CDR1 LGHNA, CDR2 YSLEER. CDR3 length equals 15 residues. With 0 bases clipped from V and 8 bases from J, the junction kept 6 bases outside the gene matches. The CDR3 is CASSQDLGQGRGYTF. The CDR3 region has the DNA TGCGCCAGCAGCCAAGATCTGGGACAGGGGCGCGGCTACACCTTC.

V gene TRBV10-1 combines with J gene TRBJ2-1, with TRBD2 as a possible D gene (5 bases). The V and J ends lost 8 bases and 10 bases respectively, with 15 bases between them. The CDR3 contains 12 residues. From germline, CDR1 is WNHNN and CDR2 SYGVQD (reference sequence). In nucleotides, the CDR3 is TGCGCCAGCTGCTGGCGGGTACTGGAGCAGTTCTTC. Translated, it gives CASCWRVLEQFF.

The chain couples TRBV21-1 to TRBJ1-5; the DNA was not used to check the table's D call, TRBD1. TRBV21-1 constitutes a pseudogene. This CDR3 contains 15 residues. CDR3 nucleotides: TGTGCCAGCACCCACCTTGTAGGGGGTACAAACTATGGGCATTTT. It encodes CASTHLVGGTNYGHF.

The V and J genes are TRBV9 and TRBJ2-7, with D perhaps TRBD1 or TRBD2 (5 bases each). The CDR3 is made up of 15 amino acids. The V end lost 1 base, the J end lost 0 bases, and 11 bases lay between the germline ends. CDR1 SGDLS and CDR2 YYNGEE come from the germline V gene. The CDR3 DNA reads as TGTGCCAGCAGCGTAAACGGGGCTACCTCCTACGAGCAGTACTTC. Translating gives CASSVNGATSYEQYF.

This clone has at least ten counts. The V gene is TRBV6-6, the J gene TRBJ2-3; no definite D call. Trimming shortened V by 5 bases and J by 10 bases, and 16 bases separated the two germline ends. Germline values: CDR1 MNHNY, CDR2 SVGAGI (reference sequence). There are 13 residues in the CDR3. The CDR3 DNA reads TGTGCCAGCAGTAAGGGTGACTCACTCTCGCAGTATTTT. This codes for CASSKGDSLSQYF.

V gene TRBV9 combines with J gene TRBJ2-5; 10 bases are shared with TRBD2. There are 19 residues in the CDR3. The germline V gene encodes CDR1 SGDLS and CDR2 YYNGEE. V lost 4 bases, J lost 5 bases, and 20 bases stayed unmatched. CDR3 in DNA: TGTGCCAGCAGCCCCTCTAGGGCTAGCGGGAGAACGGTACTGGAGACCCAGTACTTC. Its translation: CASSPSRASGRTVLETQYF.

V gene TRBV19 combines with J gene TRBJ2-7, with 7 nucleotides matching TRBD1. The CDR3 runs to 15 residues. V shed 5 bases and J 3 bases; nucleotides not matched to a gene: 10. The germline CDR1 and CDR2 sequences are LNHDA and SQIVND (reference sequence). Here the CDR3 DNA reads TGTGCCAGTAGTGTCGACAGGGTGAGGGGCTACGAGCAGTACTTC. Its translation is CASSVDRVRGYEQYF.

A word on this clone: Germline and junction disagree at one end, which may indicate a read error. The genes are TRBV27 and TRBJ1-5, with a tentative D call TRBD1 (6 bases). The CDR3 has 14 amino acids. CDR1 and CDR2 (germline): MNHEY, SMNVEV (reference sequence). In DNA, the CDR3 is TGTGCCAGCAGTTTTGGCAGGGGCAAACAGCCCCAGCATTTT. It yields the protein CASSFGRGKQPQHF.

This clone came up once. This rearrangement joins TRBV5-1 to TRBJ2-7, with TRBD1 matching over 10 bases. The CDR3 loop spans 13 amino acids. Germline assignment: CDR1 SGHRS and CDR2 YFSETQ. Unmatched junction bases numbered 5, after V lost 4 bases and J lost 7 bases. Here the CDR3 DNA reads TGCGCCAGCAGCCTAGGACAGGGGGGAGAGCAGTACGTC. Amino acids: CASSLGQGGEQYV.

This clone has a single count. The rearrangement joins TRBV9 to TRBJ1-6; D is possibly TRBD1 (5 bases). The germline V and J ends were trimmed by 0 bases and 10 bases, with 11 bases remaining between them. Germline-derived CDR1 and CDR2 are SGDLS and YYNGEE. CDR3 length: 14 amino acids. CDR3 amino acids: CASSVAQGESPLHF. The CDR3 nucleotides read TGTGCCAGCAGCGTAGCCCAGGGTGAGTCACCCCTCCACTTT.

This sequence joins TRBV4-3 and TRBJ1-6; perhaps TRBD1 as D (6 bases). The CDR3 covers 19 residues. Germline V CDR1 and CDR2: LGHNA, YSLEER. Trimming removed 0 bases at V and 4 bases at J, with 19 bases between. The CDR3 DNA reads as TGCGCCAGCAGCCAAGATACTATCGGGGGGCGGGTTTATAATTCACCCCTCCACTTT. It is translated as CASSQDTIGGRVYNSPLHF.

This chain joins TRBV14 and TRBJ2-7, with D perhaps TRBD1 (6 bases). V lost 1 base and J 12 bases, leaving 13 bases between the germline ends. Germline-derived CDR1 and CDR2 are SGHDN and FVKESK. The CDR3 is 12 residues long. The CDR3 nucleotides read TGTGCCAGCAGCCAAGGGAGACAGGCCACGTACTTC. It encodes CASSQGRQATYF.

V gene TRBV7-8 combines with J gene TRBJ1-3; D gene ambiguous. Germline V gene sequence: CDR1 SGHVS, CDR2 FQNEAQ. This CDR3 spans 14 amino acids. V lost 5 bases and J lost 9, with 17 bases in between. The DNA of the CDR3 is TGTGCCAGCAGCCTCCGACTGGATGCGAGCACCATATATTTT. Protein product: CASSLRLDASTIYF.

V and J are TRBV7-2 and TRBJ2-3; D gene uncertain. The CDR3 spans 14 residues. The V and J ends lost 4 bases and 8 bases respectively, with 16 bases between them. Germline CDR1 SGHTA, CDR2 FQGNSA. CDR3 loop: CASSSNTRFSTQYF. CDR3 DNA sequence: TGTGCCAGCAGCTCGAATACACGGTTTAGTACGCAGTATTTT.

This clone was detected only once. This chain uses TRBV9 with TRBJ1-4, with D perhaps matching TRBD1 (5 bases). V shed 0 bases and J shed 1 base, with 10 bases lying between them. Germline V CDR1 and CDR2: SGDLS, YYNGEE. CDR3 length: 16 amino acids. DNA of the CDR3: TGTGCCAGCAGCGTAGCCCCGACAGTAACTAATGAAAAACTGTTTTTT. Translation: CASSVAPTVTNEKLFF.

The J gene is TRBJ1-3, the V gene TRBV29-1; 11 bases are a match to TRBD1. J lost 2 bases, V lost 6 bases, and 3 bases had no gene match. The CDR3 spans 14 residues. Germline V gene lookup returns CDR1 SQVTM and CDR2 ANQGSEA. For the CDR3, the DNA is TGCAGCGTCCAGGACAGGGGGCCTGGAAACACCATATATTTT. Translating it yields CSVQDRGPGNTIYF.

About this clone itself: Other DNA sequences in the same sample also yield this CDR3. V usage is TRBV6-1 and J usage is TRBJ1-2; D is ambiguous. Germline loops: CDR1 MNHNS, CDR2 SASEGT. The CDR3 has 14 residues. V dropped 1 base and J dropped 3 bases, with 9 bases sitting between them. CDR3 DNA: TGTGCCAGCAGTGAAGACCGGGATGACTATGGCTACACCTTC. Protein sequence: CASSEDRDDYGYTF.

This chain joins TRBV29-1 and TRBJ1-6; the D gene is possibly TRBD1 (5 bases). The CDR3 extends over 13 amino acids. The ends were cut back, 6 bases at V and 7 bases at J, with 13 bases in the middle. Germline V gene data show CDR1 as SQVTM and CDR2 as ANQGSEA. The CDR3 nucleotides read TGCAGCGTCGGGCGGGACCGAAATTCACCCCTCCACTTT. This translates into CSVGRDRNSPLHF.

This sequence joins TRBV5-5 and TRBJ1-1, with unresolved D. This CDR3 contains 16 residues. The germline V gene encodes CDR1 SGHKS and CDR2 YYEKEE (reference sequence). V was trimmed by 4 bases and J by 1 base, leaving 17 bases between them. CDR3 in DNA: TGTGCCAGCAGCAATAAGACTCCGCGGGGGAACACTGAAGCTTTCTTT. Encoded protein: CASSNKTPRGNTEAFF.

This clone was seen only once. V and J are TRBV27 and TRBJ2-7, with D possibly being TRBD1 (7 bases). The germline CDR1 and CDR2 sequences are MNHEY and SMNVEV (reference sequence). Trimming shortened V by 3 bases and J by 4 bases, and 16 bases separated the two germline ends. The CDR3 loop spans 15 amino acids. DNA of the CDR3: TGTGCCAGCAGTTTCCGGGGGACAGACGCATACGAGCAGTACTTC. This gives the protein CASSFRGTDAYEQYF.

The CDR3 DNA reads as TGTGCCAGCAGTAACAGGGTGGGGTATAATTCACCCCTCCACTTT. This translates into CASSNRVGYNSPLHF. The chain has TRBV7-2 and TRBJ1-6, with D tentatively TRBD1 (6 bases). Germline values: CDR1 SGHTA, CDR2 FQGNSA. Deletions cut 6 bases from V and 4 bases from J, with 13 bases between. The CDR3 is 15 amino acids.

V usage is TRBV11-2 and J usage is TRBJ1-2, with D possibly TRBD1 on 5 matching bases. The CDR3 consists of 14 residues. Between the trimmed V and J ends, which lost 4 bases and 2 bases, there was a span of 11 bases. Per the germline V gene, CDR1 is SGHAT and CDR2 is FQNNGV. CDR3 amino acids: CASSSQGGNYGYTF. CDR3 DNA sequence: TGTGCCAGCAGCTCCCAGGGCGGGAACTATGGCTACACCTTC. The full variable domain, rest sourced from reference TRBV11-2 and TRBJ1-2, is EAGVAQSPRYKIIEKRQSVAFWCNPISGHATLYWYQQILGQGPKLLIQFQNNGVVDDSQLPKDRFSAERLKGVDSTLKIQPAKLEDSAVYLCASSSQGGNYGYTFGSGTRLTVV.

The gene calls are TRBV6-5 and TRBJ2-7; TRBD1 matches at 9 bases. Per the germline V gene, CDR1 is MNHEY and CDR2 is SVGAGI. This CDR3 is 14 amino acids long. V shed 4 bases, J shed 7 bases, and the junction held 8 bases outside the gene matches. The CDR3 coding sequence is TGTGCCAGCAGTTGGGGACAGGGTCGTGGGGAGCAGTACTTC. Translated: CASSWGQGRGEQYF.

In DNA form, the CDR3 reads TGTGCCAGCAGCGCGGGACAGGGGGACGGCTACACCTTC. Translating it yields CASSAGQGDGYTF. This sequence joins TRBV28 and TRBJ1-2; 11 positions agree with TRBD1. This CDR3 has 13 residues. Germline CDR1 MDHEN, CDR2 SYDVKM. V shed 6 bases and J 8 bases; nucleotides not matched to a gene: 5.

The V gene is TRBV5-4, the J gene TRBJ2-1; D possibly corresponds to TRBD1 (6 bases). The V gene lost 0 bases and the J gene lost 5 bases, with 12 bases spanning the gap. The CDR3 has 15 residues. CDR1 SGHNT and CDR2 YYREEE come from the germline V gene (reference sequence). The CDR3 region is CASSLDQGLNNEQFF. CDR3 bases: TGTGCCAGCAGCTTGGATCAGGGGTTAAACAATGAGCAGTTCTTC.

J is TRBJ2-6 and V is TRBV29-1, with D possibly being TRBD1 (6 bases). This CDR3 has 15 residues. The V and J ends lost 7 bases and 0 bases respectively, with 13 bases between them. Germline loops: CDR1 SQVTM, CDR2 ANQGSEA. This CDR3 reads CSAQGSGSGANVLTF. The CDR3, as DNA: TGCAGCGCCCAGGGGTCGGGCTCTGGGGCCAACGTCCTGACTTTC.